A single sample gave rise to the 19 T cell receptor beta chains below, sequenced in a study of blood T cells in healthy people across ages. The use of a sample-barcoded 5' primer and a J-beta primer mix characterized a second PCR of roughly 7 to 11 cycles. Using its own MiXCR run on the 5' RACE reads, TCRdb lists one record per CDR3 protein. The data show hundreds of thousands of distinct CDR3 sequences, about half seen once. Material for sequencing was blood. All receptors come from a woman aged 55-69 years in good health.

This clonotype has more than one count but fewer than ten. This CDR3 is CSARDPREPTGLSSPLHF. The CDR3 DNA sequence: TGCAGTGCTAGAGATCCGCGGGAGCCAACAGGGCTGAGTTCACCCCTCCACTTT. The chain joins TRBV20-1 to TRBJ1-6; D perhaps matches TRBD1 (6 bases). V was shortened by 0 bases and J by 9 bases, with 24 bases between the two germline ends. Germline-derived CDR1 and CDR2 are DFQATT and SNEGSKA (reference sequence). CDR3 length equals 18 residues.

The chain couples TRBV20-1 to TRBJ2-1; TRBD2 aligns across 11 bases. Germline V gene sequence: CDR1 DFQATT, CDR2 SNEGSKA (reference sequence). The CDR3 has 15 amino acids. V lost 2 bases to trimming and J lost 4 bases; unmatched junction nucleotides: 4. The CDR3 DNA reads TGCAGTGCTAGAAGCGGGACTAGCGGATACAATGAGCAGTTCTTC. Translated, it gives CSARSGTSGYNEQFF.

This clonotype came up a few times. The chain recombines TRBV2 with TRBJ2-1; 12 bases agree with TRBD2. The V segment lost 6 bases and the J segment 8 bases; nucleotides outside the gene matches: 2. Germline assignment: CDR1 SNHLY and CDR2 FYNNEI. The CDR3 is 13 residues long. CDR3 sequence reads: CASRTSGSDEQFF. The CDR3 nucleotides are TGTGCCAGCAGGACTAGCGGGAGCGATGAGCAGTTCTTC.

This chain links TRBV20-1 with TRBJ2-7; TRBD2 is a possible D gene (5 bases). Germline lookup yields CDR1 DFQATT and CDR2 SNEGSKA (reference sequence). Trimming cost V 4 bases and J 3 bases, with 10 bases left between them. The CDR3 contains 12 residues. In DNA, the CDR3 is TGCAGTGCTACCGGGAACGACTACGAGCAGTACTTC. Protein: CSATGNDYEQYF.

The rearrangement joins TRBV7-6 to TRBJ2-7, with no clear D. This CDR3 spans 14 amino acids. In germline, CDR1 is SGHVS, CDR2 FNYEAQ. V lost 5 bases and J lost 3, with 14 bases in between. The DNA for the CDR3 is TGTGCCAGCAGCCGACTCGGTGAGAACTACGAGCAGTACTTC. Translated, it gives CASSRLGENYEQYF.

The J gene is TRBJ1-5, the V gene TRBV6-1; tentative D call: TRBD1 (5 bases). This CDR3 has 13 amino acids. CDR1 and CDR2 (germline): MNHNS, SASEGT. V shed 11 bases and J shed 0 bases, with 11 bases lying between them. In nucleotides, the CDR3 is TGTGCCGTCCAGGGTTATAGCAATCAGCCCCAGCATTTT. Translating it yields CAVQGYSNQPQHF.

This clonotype was seen only a few times. CDR3 region: CASSPDSLSQYF. CDR3 nucleotides: TGCGCCAGCAGCCCCGACTCTCTTTCGCAGTATTTT. The V gene is TRBV5-1, the J gene TRBJ2-3; D uncertain. This CDR3 region has 12 residues. The V end lost 4 bases, the J end lost 10 bases, and 13 bases lay between the germline ends. Germline CDR1 and CDR2: SGHRS and YFSETQ.

The chain carries TRBV7-2 and TRBJ2-7; 14 bases align to TRBD2. The V gene's germline CDR1 is SGHTA and CDR2 FQGNSA. The length of the CDR3 is 17 residues. V dropped 5 bases and J dropped 4; count of bases not matched to a gene: 10. CDR3 region: CASSLPRGTSGSYEQYF. The CDR3 DNA sequence: TGTGCCAGCAGCCTTCCTCGGGGGACTAGCGGGAGTTACGAGCAGTACTTC.

This clonotype has a count of ten or more. This chain links TRBV5-1 with TRBJ2-7; 8 bases agree with TRBD2. The CDR3 sequence is 14 residues long. The junction had 5 bases not matched to a gene; V was cut back by 0 bases and J by 6 bases. The V gene's germline CDR1 is SGHRS and CDR2 YFSETQ. The CDR3 is CASSLVSSGSEQYF. CDR3 sequence (DNA): TGCGCCAGCAGCTTGGTATCTAGCGGGTCCGAGCAGTACTTC.

The chain has TRBV29-1 and TRBJ2-3; no clear D. Germline loops: CDR1 SQVTM, CDR2 ANQGSEA. V shed 4 bases and J shed 4 bases, with 9 bases lying between them. This CDR3 spans 12 amino acids. CDR3 sequence (DNA): TGCAGCGTTGGAATGGGGTCAGATACGCAGTATTTT. This gives the protein CSVGMGSDTQYF.

V usage is TRBV27 and J usage is TRBJ2-3; TRBD2 agrees at 10 bases. Germline V gene data show CDR1 as MNHEY and CDR2 as SMNVEV (reference sequence). Unmatched junction bases numbered 11, after V lost 6 bases and J lost 2 bases. CDR3 size: 17 residues. The CDR3 protein is CASRRTRLAGFTDTQYF. CDR3 in DNA: TGTGCCAGCAGGAGAACCCGACTAGCGGGCTTCACAGATACGCAGTATTTT.

This chain uses TRBV5-1 with TRBJ2-1; weak D call: TRBD2 (6 bases). The germline V gene has CDR1 SGHRS and CDR2 YFSETQ. This CDR3 comprises 16 residues. Trimming shortened V by 5 bases and J by 4 bases, and 19 bases separated the two germline ends. CDR3 bases: TGCGCCAGCAGGGTATCCGGAGGAGGGCCTTACAATGAGCAGTTCTTC. This gives the protein CASRVSGGGPYNEQFF. Variable domain in full (rest from reference TRBV5-1 and TRBJ2-1): KAGVTQTPRYLIKTRGQQVTLSCSPISGHRSVSWYQQTPGQGLQFLFEYFSETQRNKGNFPGRFSGRQFSNSRSEMNVSTLELGDSALYLCASRVSGGGPYNEQFFGPGTRLTVL.

The J gene is TRBJ1-2, the V gene TRBV2; D possibly corresponds to TRBD1 (5 bases). Germline V gives CDR1 SNHLY, CDR2 FYNNEI. V was clipped by 4 bases and J by 7 bases, with 16 bases between them. The CDR3 sequence is 14 residues long. This CDR3 reads CASSVIEIGGGYTF. Written as DNA, the CDR3 is TGTGCCAGCAGTGTGATCGAGATTGGGGGTGGCTACACCTTC.

This chain uses TRBV25-1 with TRBJ2-1; 7 positions match TRBD2. In germline, CDR1 is MGHDK, CDR2 SYGVNS. The CDR3 length is 14 residues. The ends lost 2 bases at V and 9 bases at J; junction bases unmatched: 7. The CDR3 bases are TGTGCCAGCAGTGAAGGCGGGAGTTTGTTTGAGCAGTTCTTC. It codes for CASSEGGSLFEQFF.

V gene TRBV6-2 or TRBV6-3 combines with J gene TRBJ2-6; 7 positions match TRBD2. With V trimmed by 7 bases and J by 0 bases, 9 bases remained unmatched. CDR1 and CDR2 (germline): MNHEY, SVGEGT. This CDR3 is 17 amino acids long. This chain's CDR3 is CASIGLAALSGANVLTF. The CDR3 DNA is TGTGCCAGCATTGGGCTAGCGGCCCTCTCTGGGGCCAACGTCCTGACTTTC.

This clonotype was recorded once. The chain uses TRBV27 and TRBJ2-4, with 7 bases identical to TRBD1. The DNA matches TRBJ2-7 better at its end, which makes the J call doubtful. The CDR3 length is 14 residues. Germline assignment: CDR1 MNHEY and CDR2 SMNVEV (reference sequence). CDR3 loop: CASSFEGATYEQYF. CDR3 DNA sequence: TGTGCCAGCAGTTTTGAGGGGGCCACATACGAGCAGTACTTC.

This clonotype was seen a few times. V is TRBV2 and J is TRBJ2-7; D is undetermined. Germline-derived CDR1 and CDR2 are SNHLY and FYNNEI. CDR3 length equals 13 residues. Trimming shortened V by 1 base and J by 2 bases, and 6 bases separated the two germline ends. CDR3 nucleotide sequence: TGTGCCAGCAGTGAAGAGGTTACCTACGAGCAGTACTTC. As protein: CASSEEVTYEQYF. The full variable domain, its missing parts supplied by reference TRBV2 and TRBJ2-7, is EPEVTQTPSHQVTQMGQEVILRCVPISNHLYFYWYRQILGQKVEFLVSFYNNEISEKSEIFDDQFSVERPDGSNFTLKIRSTKLEDSAMYFCASSEEVTYEQYFGPGTRLTVT.

This clonotype has just a few counts. The rearrangement uses TRBV6-2 or TRBV6-3 and TRBJ2-5; either TRBD1 or TRBD2 may fit D (5 bases each). This CDR3 comprises 14 residues. The germline V gene encodes CDR1 MNHEY and CDR2 SVGEGT. V gave up 6 bases and J gave up 0 bases, with 11 bases separating them. The CDR3 loop is CASREPGHQETQYF. The CDR3 nucleotides read TGTGCCAGCAGGGAACCGGGACACCAAGAGACCCAGTACTTC.

The chain joins TRBV6-1 to TRBJ2-1, with a weak D call TRBD1 (6 bases). Trimming removed 1 base at V and 9 bases at J, with 16 bases between. CDR1 is MNHNS, CDR2 SASEGT, per germline. The CDR3 runs to 15 residues. CDR3 amino acids: CASSEGTTHRAEQFF. The DNA for the CDR3 is TGTGCCAGCAGTGAAGGGACCACTCACAGGGCTGAGCAGTTCTTC.